This T cell receptor (beta chain) was sequenced for a study of blood T cell repertoires in COVID-19. Study information: The United States, Italy and Spain supplied acute and convalescent COVID-19 samples. PBMCs, B-cell-depleted T cells, or T cells provided the cDNA or gDNA that made up the material.

In the original analysis: From reference gene primer amplification, estimates of nucleated cell counts were derived. Using immunoSEQ multiplex PCR, the repertoire was profiled, and TCRdb retains in-frame clones only, with some absent. V, J and clone size are taken as reported in that table, and D and trimming were inferred from the DNA itself. Of more than 95,000 clones in the sample, around 81% were seen once. Looked up from germline, CDR1 is MDHEN and CDR2 is SYDVKM. Trimming took 2 bases from V and 6 from J, leaving 6 bases between them. The CDR3 runs 12 residues. The origin of this receptor is a man older than 75 with acute or convalescent COVID-19. The J gene is TRBJ2-3, the V gene TRBV28; D is unresolved. The sample comprised peripheral blood. The CDR3 DNA follows: TGTGCCAGCAGTTTAACAACGGATACGCAGTATTTT. The encoded protein is CASSLTTDTQYF.